This T cell receptor beta chain was captured in a study of blood T cell repertoires in COVID-19. Study at large: Specimens from acute and convalescent COVID-19 originated in the United States, Italy and Spain. In each case, the material was cDNA or gDNA derived from T cells, B-cell-depleted T cells, or PBMCs.

The CDR3 is 14 residues long. Trimming removed 6 bases from V and 6 bases from J; junction bases left unmatched: 8. Looked up from germline, CDR1 is MNHEY and CDR2 is SMNVEV (reference sequence). As handled by the study authors: Researchers report that nucleated cell counts were estimated from reference gene primer amplification. Data came from immunoSEQ multiplex PCR; TCRdb stores just in-frame clones and leaves some out. The DNA was the basis for D and trimming; V, J and clone size are from that table. The sample holds roughly 140,000 clones; approximately 89% are singletons and the top ten take 1.7%.

The material sequenced was peripheral blood. The TCR originated in a woman aged 45-59 years with acute or convalescent COVID-19. The chain employs TRBV27 and TRBJ1-1, with 9 bases that match TRBD1. CDR3: CASRETGTGPEAFF. In DNA form, the CDR3 reads TGTGCCAGCAGGGAGACCGGGACAGGGCCTGAAGCTTTCTTT.